Reported below is one T cell receptor (beta chain). This clone was observed a handful of times. No antigen is known for it. Base quality data are lacking; no much larger clone is found one base away. Libraries were made using the immunoSEQ multiplex PCR assay. TCRdb mirrors the immuneACCESS table, restricted to in-frame sequences. Some clones are absent from its copies; in checked studies, under half trace to an unresolved V gene, and the reason for the others is unknown. The sample profile shows some 16,000 clones; 84% of them were found once. Around 3.7% of the sample lies in the top ten. For every enrolled patient, mismatch repair deficiency was confirmed by either polymerase chain reaction or immunohistochemistry. A few patients who responded to pembrolizumab therapy underwent TCR sequencing. The phase II trial prospectively evaluated PD-1 blockade with pembrolizumab in advanced mismatch repair-deficient cancers, independent of tissue of origin. Peripheral blood T cell samples were gathered serially, both before PD-1 blockade started and at multiple time points afterward. Blood sampling time points were reported as weeks after the first dose of pembrolizumab.

The record originates from a study of PD-1 blockade in mismatch repair-deficient tumors listed by TCRdb under 2017. About the study as a whole: The trial enrolled 65 to 100 consecutive patients with more than ten mismatch repair-deficient cancer types between 2013 and 2016, all previously treated and progressing. Deep sequencing of TCR CDR3 regions was used to track tumor-associated T cell clones in peripheral blood of patients responding to PD-1 blockade.

General findings and caveats noted by the study authors: After pembrolizumab, tumor-resident clones, which were often undetectable in blood before treatment, expanded rapidly and then contracted, generally ahead of radiologic responses.

The sample consisted of PBMCs, taken 4 weeks after starting pembrolizumab. The TCR originated in an adult with mismatch repair-deficient cancer.

The DNA sequence reads TGCGCCAGCAGCCAACCAGGACAGGGACGGAACATTCAGTACTTC. Its protein is CASSQPGQGRNIQYF. Here the chain combines TRBV4-1 and TRBJ2-4; the central 8 bases match TRBD1. From the cysteine up to the phenylalanine, the CDR3 has a length of 15 residues. Of the read, only the CDR3 DNA is kept; its 45 bases are in frame from base 1. For CDR1 and CDR2, the germline V gene lists MGHRA and YSYEKL. The germline V end is reduced by 2 bases and the J end by 7 bases; junction bases left unmatched: 7.